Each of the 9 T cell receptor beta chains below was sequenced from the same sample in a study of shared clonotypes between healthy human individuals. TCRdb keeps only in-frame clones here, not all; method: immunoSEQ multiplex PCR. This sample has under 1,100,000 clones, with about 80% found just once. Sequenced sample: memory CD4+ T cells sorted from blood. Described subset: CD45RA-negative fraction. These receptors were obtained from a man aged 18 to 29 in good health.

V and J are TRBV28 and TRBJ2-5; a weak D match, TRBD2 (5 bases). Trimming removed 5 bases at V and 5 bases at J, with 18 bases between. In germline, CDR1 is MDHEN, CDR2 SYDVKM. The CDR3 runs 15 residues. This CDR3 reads CASSPPSGQMETQYF. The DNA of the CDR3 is TGTGCCAGCAGTCCCCCAAGCGGCCAAATGGAGACCCAGTACTTC.

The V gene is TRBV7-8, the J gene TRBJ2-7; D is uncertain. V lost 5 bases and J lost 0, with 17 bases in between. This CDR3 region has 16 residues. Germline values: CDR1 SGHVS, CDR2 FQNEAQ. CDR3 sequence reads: CASSPDLGFSSYEQYF. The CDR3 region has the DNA TGTGCCAGCAGCCCCGACCTCGGATTTAGCTCCTACGAGCAGTACTTC.

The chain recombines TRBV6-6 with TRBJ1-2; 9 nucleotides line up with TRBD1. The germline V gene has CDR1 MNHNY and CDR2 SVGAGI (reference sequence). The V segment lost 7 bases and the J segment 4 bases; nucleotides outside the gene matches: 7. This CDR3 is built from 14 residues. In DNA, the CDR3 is TGTGCCAGCACCTCACAGGGGGCGAGCTATGGCTACACCTTC. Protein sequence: CASTSQGASYGYTF.

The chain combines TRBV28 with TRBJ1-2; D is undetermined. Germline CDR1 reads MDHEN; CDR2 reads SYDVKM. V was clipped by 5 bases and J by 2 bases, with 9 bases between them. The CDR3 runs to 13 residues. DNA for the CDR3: TGTGCCAGCAGTGGAGGCTTAAACTATGGCTACACCTTC. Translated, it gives CASSGGLNYGYTF.

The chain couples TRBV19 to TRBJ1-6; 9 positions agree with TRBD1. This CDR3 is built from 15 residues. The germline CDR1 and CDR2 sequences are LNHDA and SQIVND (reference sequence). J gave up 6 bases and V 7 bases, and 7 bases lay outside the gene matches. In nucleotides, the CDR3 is TGTGCCAGTACCAGGGACAGGGTGGGTAATTCACCCCTCCACTTT. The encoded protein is CASTRDRVGNSPLHF.

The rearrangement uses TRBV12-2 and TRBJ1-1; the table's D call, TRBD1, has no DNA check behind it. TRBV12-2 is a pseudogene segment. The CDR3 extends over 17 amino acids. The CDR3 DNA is TGTGCAAGTCGCCCGCCCGGGCAGGGTCTTATGAACACTGAAGCTTTCTTT. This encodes CASRPPGQGLMNTEAFF.

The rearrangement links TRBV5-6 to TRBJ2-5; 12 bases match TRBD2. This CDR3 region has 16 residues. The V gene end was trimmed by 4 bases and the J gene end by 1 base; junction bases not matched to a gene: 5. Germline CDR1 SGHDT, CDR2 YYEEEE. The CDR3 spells CASSPRTSGAQETQYF. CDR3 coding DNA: TGTGCCAGCAGCCCTAGGACTAGCGGGGCCCAAGAGACCCAGTACTTC.

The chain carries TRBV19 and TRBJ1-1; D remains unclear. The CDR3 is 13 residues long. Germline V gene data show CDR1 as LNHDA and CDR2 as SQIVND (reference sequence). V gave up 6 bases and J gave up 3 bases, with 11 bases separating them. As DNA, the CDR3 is TGTGCCAGTAGCCCCCGAGGGCACACTGAAGCTTTCTTT. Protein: CASSPRGHTEAFF.

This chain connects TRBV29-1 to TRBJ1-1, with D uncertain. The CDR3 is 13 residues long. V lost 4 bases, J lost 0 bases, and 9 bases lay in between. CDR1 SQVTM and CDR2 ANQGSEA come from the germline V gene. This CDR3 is CSVVLTLNTEAFF. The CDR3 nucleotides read TGCAGCGTTGTGCTTACTCTGAACACTGAAGCTTTCTTT.